This is a list of T cell receptor beta chains from one sample in a study of blood T cells in healthy people across ages. TCRdb independently ran MiXCR on the 5' RACE reads; one entry per CDR3 protein. The sample contains some 1.5 million distinct CDR3 sequences, 28% of which appear only once. Specimen: blood. These receptor sequences come from a woman under 40 in good health. The CDR3 runs from the conserved cysteine through the conserved F or W. D genes are given only for firm matches. The size field is filled for only some rows; it gives once, few, many or a size class.

clone_size d_call j_call v_call cdr3_aa cdr3_nt
few . TRBJ1-5 TRBV7-6 CASSLEEGPSNQPQHF TGTGCCAGCAGCTTAGAGGAGGGCCCTAGTAATCAGCCCCAGCATTTT
. TRBD1 TRBJ1-1 TRBV28 CASSLKQGGNTEAFF TGTGCCAGCAGCCTCAAACAGGGGGGTAACACTGAAGCTTTCTTT
. . TRBJ1-1 TRBV7-2 CASSLNRVVTEAFF TGTGCCAGCAGCTTAAACAGGGTTGTGACTGAAGCTTTCTTT
many TRBD2 TRBJ2-1 TRBV20-1 CSARWTSGGSGNEQFF TGCAGTGCTAGGTGGACTAGCGGGGGATCTGGGAATGAGCAGTTCTTC
. . TRBJ2-6 TRBV9 CASSGSGANVRTF TGTGCCAGCAGCGGGAGTGGGGCCAACGTCCGGACTTTC
. TRBD2 TRBJ2-1 TRBV7-8 CASRPPGLADNEQFF TGTGCCAGCAGACCCCCCGGACTAGCGGACAATGAGCAGTTCTTC
many TRBD1 TRBJ1-5 TRBV7-6 CASSLAEGQGDISNQPQHF TGTGCCAGCAGCTTAGCGGAGGGACAGGGTGATATTAGCAATCAGCCCCAGCATTTT
. . TRBJ2-2 TRBV6-6 CASSYSKASNTGELFF TGTGCCAGCAGTTACTCGAAGGCGTCTAACACCGGGGAGCTGTTTTTT
. TRBD1 TRBJ2-6 TRBV7-2 CASSFPPQGELSGANVLTF TGTGCCAGCAGCTTCCCTCCACAGGGGGAGCTATCTGGGGCCAACGTCCTGACTTTC
. . TRBJ2-3 TRBV7-6 CASSSETATDTQYF TGTGCCAGCAGCAGCGAGACAGCCACAGATACGCAGTATTTT
. TRBD1 TRBJ1-2 TRBV20-1 CSAKTGVSSYGYTF TGCAGTGCTAAGACAGGGGTTTCTAGCTATGGCTACACCTTC
once TRBD2 TRBJ2-1 TRBV7-3 CACSLGLAGYNEQFF TGTGCCTGCAGCCTCGGACTAGCGGGGTACAATGAGCAGTTCTTC
many TRBD1 TRBJ2-7 TRBV5-1 CASSTSGTGGEQYF TGCGCCAGCAGCACCTCCGGGACAGGGGGCGAGCAGTACTTC
many . TRBJ2-1 TRBV7-3 CASSYQGYNEQFF TGTGCCAGCAGCTATCAGGGCTACAATGAGCAGTTCTTC
few . TRBJ1-4 TRBV5-1 CASSNPGSNEKLFF TGCGCCAGCAGCAACCCTGGGTCTAATGAAAAACTGTTTTTT
many TRBD1 TRBJ2-7 TRBV2 CASSGDRSYEQYF TGTGCCAGCTCAGGGGACAGGTCCTACGAGCAGTACTTC
. TRBD2 TRBJ2-3 TRBV6-1 CASSDELAGSTDTQYF TGTGCCAGCAGTGACGAGCTAGCGGGGAGCACAGATACGCAGTATTTT
. TRBD2 TRBJ2-5 TRBV27 CASSSRTSGRPETQYF TGTGCCAGCAGTTCCCGGACTAGCGGGAGGCCAGAGACCCAGTACTTC
. . TRBJ2-3 TRBV5-1 CASGSNTDTQYF TGCGCCAGCGGGTCCAACACAGATACGCAGTATTTT
few TRBD1 TRBJ1-1 TRBV7-9 CASSGQGREAFF TGTGCCAGCAGCGGACAGGGCCGAGAGGCTTTCTTT
few . TRBJ2-7 TRBV29-1 CSVDITGLSYEQYF TGCAGCGTTGATATAACGGGGCTTTCCTACGAGCAGTACTTC
. . TRBJ1-3 TRBV12-3/TRBV12-4 CASESALRTTIYF TGTGCCAGCGAATCCGCTCTGAGAACCACCATATATTTT
. TRBD2 TRBJ2-1 TRBV7-2 CASSSGTSGRARSEQFF TGTGCCAGCAGCTCCGGGACTAGCGGGAGGGCTCGCAGTGAGCAGTTCTTC
many TRBD1 TRBJ2-3 TRBV7-3 CASSREGAESTDTQYF TGTGCCAGCAGCCGCGAGGGGGCAGAAAGCACAGATACGCAGTATTTT
. . TRBJ1-4 TRBV5-1 CASSSRGFFDKLFF TGCGCCAGCAGCTCCCGGGGCTTTTTCGACAAACTGTTTTTT
. . TRBJ2-5 TRBV7-9 CASSLAPDSAETQYF TGTGCCAGCAGCTTAGCCCCGGACTCAGCGGAGACCCAGTACTTC
. . TRBJ2-1 TRBV12-5 CASGFADSSYNEQFF TGTGCTAGTGGTTTTGCAGACAGCTCCTACAATGAGCAGTTCTTC
. . TRBJ1-1 TRBV7-9 CASSPPPGGTGPEAFF TGTGCCAGCAGCCCCCCTCCCGGGGGAACGGGGCCTGAAGCTTTCTTT
. . TRBJ2-7 TRBV5-1 CASSFLTETTAYEQYF TGCGCCAGCAGCTTCTTGACAGAGACAACCGCCTACGAGCAGTACTTC
. . TRBJ2-5 TRBV7-2 CASSLARVGKQYF TGTGCCAGCAGCTTAGCAAGGGTCGGCAAGCAGTACTTC
. . TRBJ2-4 TRBV7-2 CASSPPSAATLFKNIQYF TGTGCCAGCAGCCCCCCAAGCGCCGCTACCCTGTTCAAAAACATTCAGTACTTC
few TRBD2 TRBJ2-4 TRBV6-5 CASRGTSGLPGEQYF TGTGCCAGCAGGGGGACTAGCGGGCTCCCTGGGGAGCAGTACTTC
few . TRBJ1-6 TRBV5-1 CASSAGDPYNSPLHF TGCGCCAGCAGCGCCGGGGACCCCTATAATTCACCCCTCCACTTT
few . TRBJ1-1 TRBV6-5 CASSYSAELEAFF TGTGCCAGCAGTTACTCGGCAGAGCTTGAAGCTTTCTTT
few . TRBJ2-7 TRBV6-5 CASSATAGLHEQYF TGTGCCAGCAGTGCCACCGCAGGGTTACATGAGCAGTACTTC
few . TRBJ2-1 TRBV4-1 CASSQVDRAEQFF TGCGCCAGCAGCCAAGTGGATAGGGCTGAGCAGTTCTTC
. . TRBJ2-5 TRBV5-6 CVSSLPSRRFRGEYF TGTGTCAGCAGCTTGCCCTCACGGCGGTTCAGGGGGGAGTACTTC
few TRBD2 TRBJ2-1 TRBV20-1 CSARDLMGGGYNEQFF TGCAGTGCTAGAGATCTTATGGGGGGGGGGTACAATGAGCAGTTCTTC
. TRBD1 TRBJ2-1 TRBV5-4 CASGLDRVGNNEQFF TGTGCCAGCGGCTTGGACAGGGTTGGGAACAATGAGCAGTTCTTC
many TRBD1 TRBJ2-7 TRBV7-2 CASSLARGIHEQYF TGTGCCAGCAGCTTAGCCAGGGGGATCCACGAGCAGTACTTC
few . TRBJ1-1 TRBV29-1 CSVRGWVTEAFF TGCAGCGTTAGGGGATGGGTCACTGAAGCTTTCTTT
. . TRBJ1-2 TRBV2 CASNRWGADGYTF TGTGCCAGCAACCGGTGGGGGGCAGATGGCTACACCTTC
few . TRBJ2-2 TRBV7-9 CASSPYGAHTGELFF TGTGCCAGCAGCCCGTACGGGGCGCACACCGGGGAGCTGTTTTTT
many . TRBJ2-1 TRBV7-6 CASSTTRDDEQFF TGTGCCAGCAGCACTACCCGGGACGATGAGCAGTTCTTC
. . TRBJ2-1 TRBV28 CAGSRLGQGINEQFF TGTGCCGGCAGTCGACTCGGGCAGGGGATCAATGAGCAGTTCTTC
. . TRBJ1-6 TRBV7-2 CASRRAGSSYNSPLHF TGTGCCAGCCGGAGGGCAGGGAGCTCCTATAATTCACCCCTCCACTTT
few . TRBJ2-1 TRBV5-1 CASSWSGGDSYNEQFF TGCGCCAGCAGCTGGTCCGGCGGGGACTCCTACAATGAGCAGTTCTTC
. TRBD1 TRBJ1-2 TRBV14 CASSKDPDQVGGYYGYTF TGTGCCAGCAGCAAAGATCCGGACCAAGTAGGGGGCTACTATGGCTACACCTTC
. . TRBJ2-1 TRBV20-1 CSADASYNEQFF TGCAGTGCGGACGCCTCCTACAATGAGCAGTTCTTC
few . TRBJ1-5 TRBV6-5 CASRRRGGNQPQHF TGTGCCAGCAGACGTAGGGGGGGCAATCAGCCCCAGCATTTT
few . TRBJ1-2 TRBV12-3/TRBV12-4 CASNEPGKPRGYTF TGTGCCAGCAACGAACCGGGAAAGCCGCGGGGCTACACCTTC